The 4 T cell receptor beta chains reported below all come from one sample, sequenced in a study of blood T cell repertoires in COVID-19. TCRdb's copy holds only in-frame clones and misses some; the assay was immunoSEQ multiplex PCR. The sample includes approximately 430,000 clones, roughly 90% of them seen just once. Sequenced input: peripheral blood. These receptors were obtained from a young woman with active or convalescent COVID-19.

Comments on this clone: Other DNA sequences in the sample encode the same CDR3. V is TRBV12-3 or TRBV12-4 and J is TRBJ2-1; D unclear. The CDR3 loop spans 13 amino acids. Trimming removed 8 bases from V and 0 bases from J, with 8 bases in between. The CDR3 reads CASRLSSYNEQFF. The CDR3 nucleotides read TGTGCCAGCCGGTTGAGCTCCTACAATGAGCAGTTCTTC.

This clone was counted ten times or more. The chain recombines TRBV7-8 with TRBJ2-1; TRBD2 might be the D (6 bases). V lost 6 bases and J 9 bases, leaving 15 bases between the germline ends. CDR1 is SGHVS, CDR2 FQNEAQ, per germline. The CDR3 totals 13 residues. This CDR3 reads CASRPGPSAEQFF. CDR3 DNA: TGTGCCAGCAGACCCGGACCTAGCGCTGAGCAGTTCTTC.

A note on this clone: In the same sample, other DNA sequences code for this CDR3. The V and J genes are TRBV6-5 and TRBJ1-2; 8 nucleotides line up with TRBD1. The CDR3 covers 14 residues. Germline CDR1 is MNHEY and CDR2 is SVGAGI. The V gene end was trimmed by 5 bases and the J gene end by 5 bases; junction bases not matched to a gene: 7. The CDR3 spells CASSPTGTGYGYTF. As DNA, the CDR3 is TGTGCCAGCAGTCCGACCGGGACAGGATATGGCTACACCTTC.

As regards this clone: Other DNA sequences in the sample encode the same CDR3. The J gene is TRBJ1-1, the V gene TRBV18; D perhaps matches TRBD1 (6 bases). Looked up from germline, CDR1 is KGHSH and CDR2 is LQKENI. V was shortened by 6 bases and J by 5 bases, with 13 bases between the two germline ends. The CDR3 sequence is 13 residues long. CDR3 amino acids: CASSLQGGTEAFF. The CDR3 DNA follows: TGTGCCAGCTCGCTACAGGGTGGAACTGAAGCTTTCTTT.